The T cell receptor beta chain described here comes from a study of blood T cell repertoires in COVID-19. CDR1 is LGHDT and CDR2 is YNNKEL in the germline V gene (reference sequence). V lost 1 base and J 6 bases, leaving 8 bases between the germline ends. This CDR3 has 13 amino acids. The repertoire was sequenced with immunoSEQ multiplex PCR; TCRdb's copy has only in-frame clones and lacks some. This sample yields tens of thousands of clones, of which 85% to 95% are seen a single time; approximately 3% belongs to the top ten. The sequenced sample consisted of peripheral blood. The TCR comes from a human donor in a cohort sampled during active COVID-19. The V call is TRBV3-1 (or the pseudogene TRBV3-2), the J call TRBJ2-3, with D unclear. In DNA form, the CDR3 reads TGTGCCAGCAGCCAAGGACTGGAGGATACGCAGTATTTT. Its protein is CASSQGLEDTQYF.